This TCR beta chain is from a study of shared clonotypes between healthy human individuals. Whole-study findings and limits: Among donors, the sharing of clonotypes was expected to be influenced by sequencing depth. The study sampled only blood, and tissue repertoires likely differ.

Details on this clone: The target antigen is unknown.

Naive CD8 cells lacked CD45RO, underwent positive selection for CCR7 and left out terminally differentiated effector memory CD45RA+ cells. The V segment lost 6 bases and the J segment 4 bases; nucleotides outside the gene matches: 13. The germline CDR1 and CDR2 sequences are MDHEN and SYDVKM. CDR3 length: 17 residues. Some clones are missing from TCRdb's copy, which holds only in-frame ones; the method was immunoSEQ multiplex PCR. The table has around 2,000,000 clones, over 85% seen once. The source is a man between 18 and 29 years old in good health. Source material: naive CD8+ T cells sorted from blood. The V and J genes are TRBV28 and TRBJ2-1, with 9 bases that match TRBD1. The CDR3 DNA sequence: TGTGCCAGCAGCCCCAGAAGTGAGACAGGGGGGTACAATGAGCAGTTCTTC. Its protein is CASSPRSETGGYNEQFF.